This TCR beta chain was observed in a study of tissue T cells after allogeneic stem cell transplantation. About this clone itself: Its antigen is undetermined.

Findings and caveats of the study: Tissue-detected TCR repertoire was only partly captured by blood and spleen T cells. Few T cell clones were shared across patients, but motif clusters showed tissue-specific shared signatures.

The CDR3 consists of 13 residues. Germline loops: CDR1 SGHDT, CDR2 YYEEEE. The germline V and J ends were trimmed by 4 bases and 1 base, with 8 bases remaining between them. The protocol was immunoSEQ multiplex PCR, while the TCRdb copy is restricted to in-frame clones and leaves out a portion. The sample lists 28,000 or so clones; around 90% were seen once. Sequenced here: blood, sampled before transplantation. The clonotype was recovered from a male donor older than 55 who later had graft-versus-host disease after an allogeneic stem cell transplant. The chain joins TRBV5-6 to TRBJ2-5, with D possibly being TRBD2 (5 bases). The CDR3: CASSPDSQETQYF. As DNA, the CDR3 is TGTGCCAGCAGCCCGGACTCCCAAGAGACCCAGTACTTC. The full variable domain, its missing parts supplied by reference TRBV5-6 and TRBJ2-5, is DAGVTQSPTHLIKTRGQQVTLRCSPKSGHDTVSWYQQALGQGPQFIFQYYEEEERQRGNFPDRFSGHQFPNYSSELNVNALLLGDSALYLCASSPDSQETQYFGPGTRLLVL.